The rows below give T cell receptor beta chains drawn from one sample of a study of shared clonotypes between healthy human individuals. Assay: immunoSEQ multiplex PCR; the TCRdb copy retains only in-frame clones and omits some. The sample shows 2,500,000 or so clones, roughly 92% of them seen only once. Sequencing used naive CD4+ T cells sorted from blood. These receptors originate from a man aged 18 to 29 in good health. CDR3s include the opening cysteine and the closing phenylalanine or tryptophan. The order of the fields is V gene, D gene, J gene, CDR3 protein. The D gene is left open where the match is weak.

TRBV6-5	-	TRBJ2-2	CASSYGPGELFF
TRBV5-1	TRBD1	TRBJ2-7	CASSLAGQATYEQYF
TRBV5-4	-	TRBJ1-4	CASSLYTQGEKLFF
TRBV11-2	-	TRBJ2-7	CASSEQGGKPSPEQYF
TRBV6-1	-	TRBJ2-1	CASSEAGAYNEQFF
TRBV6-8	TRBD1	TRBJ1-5	CASSDDSGTGGGQPQHF
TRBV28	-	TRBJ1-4	CAISGSRGEFSLNEKLFF
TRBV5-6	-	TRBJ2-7	CASSRRIQLGEQYF
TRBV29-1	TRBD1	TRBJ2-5	CSVEDPWTGMNQETQYF
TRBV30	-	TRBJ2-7	CAWRDSSYEQYF
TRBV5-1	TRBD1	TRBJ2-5	CASSSTGGPETQYF
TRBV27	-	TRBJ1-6	CASSFGTPNSPLHF
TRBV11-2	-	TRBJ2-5	CASSLLLTRGRAQYF
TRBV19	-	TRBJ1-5	CASSMGRGSNQPQHF
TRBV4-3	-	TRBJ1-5	CASSQETGYSNQPQHF
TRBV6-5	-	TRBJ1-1	CASTQGRTTEAFF
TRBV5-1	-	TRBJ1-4	CASSVTGITNEKLFF
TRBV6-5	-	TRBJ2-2	CASSRDYDPGELFF
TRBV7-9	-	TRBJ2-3	CASSFLTGGTDTQYF
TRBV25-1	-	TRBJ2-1	CASQGGYNEQFF
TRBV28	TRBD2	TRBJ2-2	CATRLAGAMNTGELFF
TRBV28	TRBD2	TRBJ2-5	CASTRGGQAQETQYF
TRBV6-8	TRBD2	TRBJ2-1	CASSYGRTSGMSYNEQFF
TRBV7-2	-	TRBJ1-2	CASSLGLAFYGYTF
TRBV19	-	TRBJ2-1	CASSYRYNEQFF
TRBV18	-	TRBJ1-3	CASSPPGLSSGNTIYF
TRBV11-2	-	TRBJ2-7	CASSRPGARYEQYF
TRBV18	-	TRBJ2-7	CASSPPGQGSYEQYF
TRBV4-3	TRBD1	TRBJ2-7	CASSQDTGQVSPEQYF
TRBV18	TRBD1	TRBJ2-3	CASSPGQGASDTQYF
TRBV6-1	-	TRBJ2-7	CASSESTGVNLYEQYF
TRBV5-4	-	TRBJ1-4	CASSAGTRGGEKLFF
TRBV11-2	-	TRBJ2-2	CASSLDLGVFVWELFF
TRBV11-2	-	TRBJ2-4	CASSLGPPQGNIQYF
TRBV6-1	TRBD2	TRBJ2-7	CASRRLAPYEQYF
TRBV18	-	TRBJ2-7	CASSPPSGPGEQYF
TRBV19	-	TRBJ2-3	CASSPRLRRGDTQYF
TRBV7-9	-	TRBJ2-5	CASSQGGGPETQYF
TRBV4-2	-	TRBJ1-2	CASSRQDLDYGYTF
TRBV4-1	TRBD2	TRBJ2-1	CASSQDRLAGVSEQFF
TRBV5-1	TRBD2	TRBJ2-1	CASSSVAGPYNEQFF
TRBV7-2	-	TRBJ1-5	CASSLDGLGSRNQPQHF
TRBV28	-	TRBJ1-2	CASSLNGEVIYGYTF
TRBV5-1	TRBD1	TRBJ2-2	CASSQGTGANTGELFF
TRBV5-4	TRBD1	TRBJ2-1	CASTVTGGHNEQFF
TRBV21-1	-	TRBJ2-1	CASSKFGGDRGPSYEQFF
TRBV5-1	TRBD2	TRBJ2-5	CASSDLSGIQETQYF
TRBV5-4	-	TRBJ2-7	CASSLAGQPSSYEQYF
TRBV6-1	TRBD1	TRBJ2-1	CASSATGAGNEQFF
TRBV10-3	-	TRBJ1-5	CAISERLGWSQPQHF
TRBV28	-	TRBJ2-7	CASGPQEQYF
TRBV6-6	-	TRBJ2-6	CASSHGQSPGANVLTF
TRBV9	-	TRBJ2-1	CASSDGLRFDEQFF